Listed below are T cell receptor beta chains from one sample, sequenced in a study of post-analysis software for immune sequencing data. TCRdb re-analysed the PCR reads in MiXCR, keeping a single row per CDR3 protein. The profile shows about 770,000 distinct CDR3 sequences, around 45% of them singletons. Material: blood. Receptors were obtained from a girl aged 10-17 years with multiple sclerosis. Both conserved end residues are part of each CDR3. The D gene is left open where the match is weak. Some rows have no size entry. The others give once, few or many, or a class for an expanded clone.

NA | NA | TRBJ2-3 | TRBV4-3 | CASSQDVLALGTDTQYF | TGCGCCAGCAGCCAAGATGTCCTAGCGCTCGGCACAGATACGCAGTATTTT
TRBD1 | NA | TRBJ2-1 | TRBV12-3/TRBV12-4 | CASRWGQALNEQFF | TGTGCCAGCCGTTGGGGACAGGCCCTAAATGAGCAGTTCTTC
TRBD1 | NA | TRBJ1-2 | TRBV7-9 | CASSGRTGGDDGYTF | TGTGCCAGCAGCGGGCGGACAGGGGGCGACGATGGCTACACCTTC
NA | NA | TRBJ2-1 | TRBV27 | CASSSPPGPGYNEQFF | TGTGCCAGCAGTAGCCCCCCCGGGCCGGGGTACAATGAGCAGTTCTTC
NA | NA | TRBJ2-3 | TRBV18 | CASSPRGAGQRTDTQYF | TGTGCCAGCTCACCCCGAGGGGCGGGACAACGCACAGATACGCAGTATTTT
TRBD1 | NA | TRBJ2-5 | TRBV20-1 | CSARPGQVQETQYF | TGCAGTGCTAGGCCGGGACAGGTTCAAGAGACCCAGTACTTC
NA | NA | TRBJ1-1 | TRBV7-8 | CASSLMLLSTEAFF | TGTGCCAGCAGCTTAATGCTGCTGAGCACTGAAGCTTTCTTT
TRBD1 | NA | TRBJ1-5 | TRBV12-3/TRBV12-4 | CASSRRTGATNQPQHF | TGTGCCAGCAGTAGACGTACAGGGGCTACCAATCAGCCCCAGCATTTT
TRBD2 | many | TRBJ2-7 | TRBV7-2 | CASSPRLAGSYEQYF | TGTGCCAGCAGCCCCAGACTAGCGGGGTCCTACGAGCAGTACTTC
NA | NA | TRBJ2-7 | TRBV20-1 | CSARNNRTSLAYEQYF | TGCAGTGCTAGAAATAACCGGACCAGTCTTGCCTACGAGCAGTACTTC